This T cell receptor (beta chain) was retrieved from a study of blood T cell repertoires in COVID-19. About the research overall: COVID-19 samples from acute and convalescent phases originated in the United States, Italy and Spain. T cells, B-cell-depleted T cells, or PBMCs provided the cDNA or gDNA that served as material.

Authors' methods: Quantification of nucleated cells was approximated via reference gene primer amplification. Clones were read by immunoSEQ multiplex PCR, and TCRdb kept only the in-frame ones, dropping some. V and J calls and clone size are those listed in that table; D and trimming were worked out from the DNA. The repertoire holds 90,000 to 150,000 clones, roughly 80% seen once, with about 6.6% in the top ten. CDR3 size: 16 residues. The germline V gene encodes CDR1 SGHAT and CDR2 FQDESV (reference sequence). The V gene lost 1 base and the J gene lost 5 bases, with 17 bases spanning the gap. This clone was detected a few times.

The rearrangement uses TRBV11-1 and TRBJ1-2; no clear D gene. Sequencing was done on a sample of peripheral blood. The receptor was isolated from a man aged 70 or older with acute or convalescent COVID-19. The CDR3: CASSLESGQLAYGYTF. The CDR3 DNA follows: TGTGCCAGCAGCTTAGAGAGTGGGCAATTGGCGTATGGCTACACCTTC.